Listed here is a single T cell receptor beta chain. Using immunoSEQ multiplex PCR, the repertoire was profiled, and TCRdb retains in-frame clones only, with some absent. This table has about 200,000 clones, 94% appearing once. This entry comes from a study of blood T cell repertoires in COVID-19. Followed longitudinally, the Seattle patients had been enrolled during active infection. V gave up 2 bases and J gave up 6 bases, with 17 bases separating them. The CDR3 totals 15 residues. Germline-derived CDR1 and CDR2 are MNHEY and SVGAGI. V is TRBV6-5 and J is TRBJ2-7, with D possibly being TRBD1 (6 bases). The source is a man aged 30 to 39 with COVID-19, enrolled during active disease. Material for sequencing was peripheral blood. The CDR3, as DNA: TGTGCCAGCAGTTACGATGGGACAACCTCTGGCGAGCAGTACTTC. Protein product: CASSYDGTTSGEQYF.